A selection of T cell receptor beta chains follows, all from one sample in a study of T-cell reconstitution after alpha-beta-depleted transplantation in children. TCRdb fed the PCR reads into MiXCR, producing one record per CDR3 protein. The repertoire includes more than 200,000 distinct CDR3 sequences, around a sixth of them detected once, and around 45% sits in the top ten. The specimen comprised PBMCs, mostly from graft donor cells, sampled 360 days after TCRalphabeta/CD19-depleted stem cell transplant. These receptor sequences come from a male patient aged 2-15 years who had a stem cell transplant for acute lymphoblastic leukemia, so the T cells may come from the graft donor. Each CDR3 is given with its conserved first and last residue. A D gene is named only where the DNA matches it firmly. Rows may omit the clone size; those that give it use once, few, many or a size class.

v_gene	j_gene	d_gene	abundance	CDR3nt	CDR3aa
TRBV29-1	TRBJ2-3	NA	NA	TGCAGCTCGGAGGCCGCTCTGGGCACAGATACGCAGTATTTT	CSSEAALGTDTQYF
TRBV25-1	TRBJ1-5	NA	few	TGTGCCAGCAGTGTAACATATAGCAATCAGCCCCAGCATTTT	CASSVTYSNQPQHF
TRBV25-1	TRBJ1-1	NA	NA	TGTGCCAGCAGCAAAGGGGGTCCAGGTGGGGAAGCTTTCTTT	CASSKGGPGGEAFF
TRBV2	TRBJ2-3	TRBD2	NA	TGTGCCACCAAAACTAGCGGGAGCACAGATACGCAGTATTTT	CATKTSGSTDTQYF
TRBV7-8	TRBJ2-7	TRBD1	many	TGTGCCAGCAGCGGAGGGGGACAGGGGTACGAGCAGTACTTC	CASSGGGQGYEQYF
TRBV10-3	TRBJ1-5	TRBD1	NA	TGTGCCATCAGTGAGGGACAGGGGTCGAATCAGCCCCAGCATTTT	CAISEGQGSNQPQHF
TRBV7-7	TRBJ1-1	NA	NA	TGTGCCAGCAGCCTCACCCAAAAGCCCACTGAAGCTTTCTTT	CASSLTQKPTEAFF
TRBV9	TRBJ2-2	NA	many	TGTGCCAGCAGCGTAGTAGGAGGAACGTTGGGGGAGCTGTTTTTT	CASSVVGGTLGELFF
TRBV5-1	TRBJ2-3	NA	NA	TGCGCCAGCAGCTCCGACCCGTTCTATACGCAGTATTTT	CASSSDPFYTQYF
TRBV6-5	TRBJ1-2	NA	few	TGTGCCAGCAGTTACCAGTCCCCGGTGCTAGGTGGCTACACCTTC	CASSYQSPVLGGYTF
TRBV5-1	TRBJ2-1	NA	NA	TGCGCCAGCAGCAGCGACGGATCCTACAATGAGCAGTTCTTC	CASSSDGSYNEQFF
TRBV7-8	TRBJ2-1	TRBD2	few	TGTGCCAGCAGCTTGCCGACTAGCGGGAGCTCCTACAATGAGCAGTTCTTC	CASSLPTSGSSYNEQFF
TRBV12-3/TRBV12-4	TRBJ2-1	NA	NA	TGTGCCAGCAGGCGAAAGGCTGGAGGGGATGAGCAGTTCTTC	CASRRKAGGDEQFF
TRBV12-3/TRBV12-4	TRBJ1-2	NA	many	TGTGCCAGCAGTTTAGGGGGCGACTATGGCTACACCTTC	CASSLGGDYGYTF
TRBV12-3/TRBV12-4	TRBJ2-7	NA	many	TGTGCCAGCAGTTTAGGGGTGAGCTCCTACGAGCAGTACTTC	CASSLGVSSYEQYF
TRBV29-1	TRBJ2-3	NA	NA	TGCAGCGCCATCTGGGGGGCCCCGGGGGATACGCAGTATTTT	CSAIWGAPGDTQYF
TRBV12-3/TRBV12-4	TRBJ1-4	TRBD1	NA	TGTGCCAGCAGTTTCCGGACAGGGGTCATTAATGAAAAACTGTTTTTT	CASSFRTGVINEKLFF
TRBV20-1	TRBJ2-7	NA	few	TGCAGTGCTAGAAGCTACGAGCAGTACTTC	CSARSYEQYF
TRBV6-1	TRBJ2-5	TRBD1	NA	TGTGCCAGCAGCCTGGGACAGGGAGAAGAGACCCAGTACTTC	CASSLGQGEETQYF
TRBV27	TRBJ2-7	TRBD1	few	TGTGCCAGCAGTTGGCAGGGGGCTGGGGAGCAGTACTTC	CASSWQGAGEQYF